Following are 5 T cell receptor beta chains from one sample sequenced in a study of cytomegalovirus exposure and HLA in healthy donors. Primers: 60 Vbeta forward and 13 Jbeta reverse. Using immunoSEQ multiplex PCR, the repertoire was profiled, and TCRdb retains in-frame clones only, with some absent. The table has around 110,000 clones, 50% to 70% seen once. Sample: PBMCs. These receptor sequences come from a woman aged 40-49 years in good health and CMV-seropositive.

The chain recombines TRBV9 with TRBJ2-7; maybe TRBD2 (5 bases). CDR3 length equals 16 residues. The V end lost 0 bases, the J end lost 0 bases, and 13 bases lay between the germline ends. In germline, CDR1 is SGDLS, CDR2 YYNGEE. The CDR3 region has the DNA TGTGCCAGCAGCGTAGGGGTAAACGGGGACTCCTACGAGCAGTACTTC. Encoded protein: CASSVGVNGDSYEQYF. The full variable domain, completed using reference TRBV9 and TRBJ2-7, is DSGVTQTPKHLITATGQRVTLRCSPRSGDLSVYWYQQSLDQGLQFLIQYYNGEERAKGNILERFSAQQFPDLHSELNLSSLELGDSALYFCASSVGVNGDSYEQYFGPGTRLTVT.

The chain links TRBV29-1 to TRBJ2-5, with D possibly being TRBD1 (6 bases). The V end lost 7 bases, the J end lost 0 bases, and 15 bases lay between the germline ends. This CDR3 region has 14 residues. Germline-derived CDR1 and CDR2 are SQVTM and ANQGSEA. CDR3 residues: CSALTGLYQETQYF. The DNA for the CDR3 is TGCAGCGCTCTGACAGGATTGTACCAAGAGACCCAGTACTTC.

V gene TRBV9 combines with J gene TRBJ2-3, with D tentatively TRBD1 (10 bases). Trimming cost V 3 bases and J 2 bases, with 40 bases left between them. The length of the CDR3 is 24 residues. CDR1 is SGDLS and CDR2 is YYNGEE in the germline V gene. The CDR3 DNA follows: TGTGCCAGCAGCGGAAAACCGGGACAGGGGTCCTCTAGCGGGAAGCCTTCATTCACAGATACGCAGTATTTT. This gives the protein CASSGKPGQGSSSGKPSFTDTQYF.

In this sample, this clone turned up a few times. For the CDR3, the DNA is TGTGCCAGCAGCCTAACAGGGACCTCCTACGAGCAGTACTTC. It yields the protein CASSLTGTSYEQYF. The chain uses TRBV5-6 and TRBJ2-7, with D tentatively TRBD1 (6 bases). The length of the CDR3 is 14 residues. The V and J ends lost 4 bases and 0 bases respectively, with 11 bases between them. Germline V lookup: CDR1 SGHDT, CDR2 YYEEEE.

This chain joins TRBV9 and TRBJ1-4; tentatively, D is TRBD1 (5 bases). Between the trimmed V and J ends, which lost 3 bases and 0 bases, there was a span of 9 bases. CDR1 SGDLS and CDR2 YYNGEE come from the germline V gene. This CDR3 contains 15 residues. Here the CDR3 reads CASSARVSTNEKLFF. In DNA, the CDR3 is TGTGCCAGCAGCGCCAGGGTTTCAACTAATGAAAAACTGTTTTTT. The full variable domain, in which reference TRBV9 and TRBJ1-4 provide the parts outside the CDR3, is DSGVTQTPKHLITATGQRVTLRCSPRSGDLSVYWYQQSLDQGLQFLIQYYNGEERAKGNILERFSAQQFPDLHSELNLSSLELGDSALYFCASSARVSTNEKLFFGSGTQLSVL.